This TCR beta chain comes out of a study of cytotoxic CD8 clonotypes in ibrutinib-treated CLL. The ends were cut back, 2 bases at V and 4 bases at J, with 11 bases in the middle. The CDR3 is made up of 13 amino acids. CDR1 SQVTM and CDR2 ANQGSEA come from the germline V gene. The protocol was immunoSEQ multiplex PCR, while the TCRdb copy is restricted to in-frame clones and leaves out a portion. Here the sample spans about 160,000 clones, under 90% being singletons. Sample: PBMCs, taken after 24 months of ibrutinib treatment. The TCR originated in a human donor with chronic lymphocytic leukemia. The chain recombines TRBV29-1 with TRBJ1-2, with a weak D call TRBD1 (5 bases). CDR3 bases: TGCAGCGTTGAATTTAGAGGGGTCTATGGCTACACCTTC. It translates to CSVEFRGVYGYTF.